This T cell receptor (beta chain) was sequenced during a study of T-cell memory formation after mild COVID-19. General study points: Confirmation of SARS-CoV-2 specificity was lacking for second-wave clones peaking day 37.

MiXCR was run by TCRdb on the 5' RACE reads, yielding one entry per CDR3 protein. The table lists fewer than 500,000 distinct CDR3 sequences, roughly 25% of them singletons, with around 13% in the top ten. The CDR3 consists of 16 residues. The J segment lost 5 bases and the V segment lost 4 bases, leaving 9 bases of the junction unmatched. Germline loops: CDR1 SGHRS, CDR2 YFSETQ. Of note for this clonotype: Its cognate antigen is unknown.

The sample consisted of PBMCs or a T cell subset sorted from them (not recorded which). The source is an adult woman who had mild COVID-19 (a few samples of this study predate the infection). Cell type and time point are not known. The rearrangement links TRBV5-1 to TRBJ2-3, with 11 bases lining up with TRBD1. Written as DNA, the CDR3 is TGCGCCAGCAGCACGCAACTGGGACAGGGGGGAGATACGCAGTATTTT. Translating it yields CASSTQLGQGGDTQYF. Filled out from reference TRBV5-1 and TRBJ2-3, the complete variable domain reads KAGVTQTPRYLIKTRGQQVTLSCSPISGHRSVSWYQQTPGQGLQFLFEYFSETQRNKGNFPGRFSGRQFSNSRSEMNVSTLELGDSALYLCASSTQLGQGGDTQYFGPGTRLTVL.